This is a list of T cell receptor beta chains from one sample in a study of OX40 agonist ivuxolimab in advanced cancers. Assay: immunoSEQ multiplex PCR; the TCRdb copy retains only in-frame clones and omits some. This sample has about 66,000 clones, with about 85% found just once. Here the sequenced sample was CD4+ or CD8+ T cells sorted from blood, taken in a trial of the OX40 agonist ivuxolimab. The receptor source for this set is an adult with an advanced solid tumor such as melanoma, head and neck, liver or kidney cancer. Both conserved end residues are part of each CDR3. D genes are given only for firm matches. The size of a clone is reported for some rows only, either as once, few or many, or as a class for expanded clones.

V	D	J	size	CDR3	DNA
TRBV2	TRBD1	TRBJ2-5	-	CASSELQGVGTQYF	TGTGCCAGCAGTGAGCTACAGGGGGTAGGGACCCAGTACTTC
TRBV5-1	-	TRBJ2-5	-	CASSGGRGQETQYF	TGCGCCAGCAGTGGAGGCCGGGGACAAGAGACCCAGTACTTC
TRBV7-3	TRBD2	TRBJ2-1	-	CASSPVGGDNEQFF	TGTGCCAGCAGCCCCGTTGGGGGGGATAACGAGCAGTTCTTC
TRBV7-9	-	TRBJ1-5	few	CASSATESPQHF	TGTGCCAGCAGCGCTACAGAGTCCCCCCAGCATTTT
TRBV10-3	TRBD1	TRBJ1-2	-	CAIGQERSNYGYTF	TGTGCCATCGGACAGGAGCGGTCTAACTATGGCTACACCTTC
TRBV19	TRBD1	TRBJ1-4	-	CASRMGQGRLNEKLFF	TGTGCCAGTAGGATGGGACAGGGACGGTTAAATGAAAAACTGTTTTTT
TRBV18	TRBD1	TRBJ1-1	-	CASSPFGTRGTEAFF	TGTGCCAGCTCACCATTCGGCACCAGGGGGACTGAAGCTTTCTTT
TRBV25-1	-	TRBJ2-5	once	CASSLPGSETQYF	TGTGCCAGCAGTCTCCCGGGTTCAGAGACCCAGTACTTC
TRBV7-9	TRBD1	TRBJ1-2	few	CASSIGTVYGYTF	TGTGCCAGCAGCATTGGGACAGTCTATGGCTACACCTTC
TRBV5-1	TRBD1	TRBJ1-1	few	CASSQVTGANTEAFF	TGCGCCAGCAGCCAAGTGACAGGGGCGAACACTGAAGCTTTCTTT
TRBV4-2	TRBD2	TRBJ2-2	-	CASSQDRTGGGPTGELFF	TGTGCCAGCAGCCAAGATCGAACGGGGGGAGGGCCAACCGGGGAGCTGTTTTTT
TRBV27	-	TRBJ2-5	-	CASSFGRSETQYF	TGTGCCAGCAGTTTTGGCCGCTCAGAGACCCAGTACTTC
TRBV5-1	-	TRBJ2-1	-	CASTVSNNEQFF	TGCGCCAGCACCGTGTCTAACAATGAGCAGTTCTTC
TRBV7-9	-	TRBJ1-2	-	CASSFGDGYTF	TGTGCCAGCAGCTTTGGGGACGGCTACACCTTC
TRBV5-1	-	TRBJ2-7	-	CASSLDRASIGEQYF	TGCGCCAGCAGCTTGGACAGAGCCAGTATTGGGGAGCAGTACTTC
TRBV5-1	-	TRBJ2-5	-	CASSFTGLQETQYF	TGCGCCAGCAGCTTCACAGGGTTACAAGAGACCCAGTACTTC
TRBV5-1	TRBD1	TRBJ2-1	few	CASSSDRGIYNEQFF	TGCGCCAGCAGCTCAGACAGGGGAATTTACAATGAGCAGTTCTTC
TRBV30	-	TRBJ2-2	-	CAWSVWAGSFTGELFF	TGTGCCTGGAGTGTGTGGGCAGGGTCGTTCACCGGGGAGCTGTTTTTT
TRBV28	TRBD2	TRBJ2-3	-	CASSRLAGGNTQYF	TGTGCCAGCAGCAGACTAGCGGGAGGGAATACGCAGTATTTT
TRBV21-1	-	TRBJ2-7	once	CAGRGGRAGYEQYF	TGTGCCGGGAGAGGCGGCCGAGCGGGGTACGAGCAGTACTTC
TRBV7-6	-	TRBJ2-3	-	CASSRGWGSTDTQYF	TGTGCCAGCAGCCGCGGGTGGGGGAGCACAGATACGCAGTATTTT
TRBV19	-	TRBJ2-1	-	CASSPTLGGRSYNEQFF	TGTGCCAGTAGTCCCACTCTGGGAGGTAGGTCCTACAATGAGCAGTTCTTC
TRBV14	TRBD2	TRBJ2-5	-	CASSKKMIPGLAGETQYF	TGTGCCAGCAGCAAGAAAATGATCCCGGGACTAGCGGGAGAGACCCAGTACTTC
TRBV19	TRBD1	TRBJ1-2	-	CASSLDRGQHGYTF	TGTGCCAGTAGTCTGGACAGGGGGCAACATGGCTACACCTTC
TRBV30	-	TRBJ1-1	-	CAWSSQMNTEAFF	TGTGCCTGGAGTTCACAGATGAACACTGAAGCTTTCTTT
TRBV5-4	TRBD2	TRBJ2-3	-	CASSLGERTRVTDTQYF	TGTGCCAGCAGCTTGGGAGAGAGGACTAGAGTCACAGATACGCAGTATTTT
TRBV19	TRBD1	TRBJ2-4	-	CASSTPGQIVDIQYF	TGTGCCAGTAGTACGCCGGGACAGATTGTAGACATTCAGTACTTC
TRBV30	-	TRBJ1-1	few	CAWSVGGVAFF	TGTGCCTGGAGTGTTGGGGGAGTAGCTTTCTTT
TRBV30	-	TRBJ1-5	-	CAWSWGANQPQHF	TGTGCCTGGAGTTGGGGGGCCAATCAGCCCCAGCATTTT